What follows are 18 T cell receptor beta chains derived from one specimen sequenced in a study of Ad26.COV2.S vaccination and SARS-CoV-2 variants. The table came from immunoSEQ multiplex PCR; TCRdb's copy has only in-frame clones and leaves some out. The sample contains over 110,000 clones, just over 85% of which appear only once. The material sequenced was peripheral blood, taken after recovery from COVID-19. Receptor source: a human donor who had recovered from COVID-19.

The chain combines TRBV29-1 with TRBJ1-4, with D perhaps matching TRBD1 (6 bases). With 6 bases removed from V and 4 bases from J, the gap between germline ends came to 9 bases. Germline CDR1 is SQVTM and CDR2 is ANQGSEA. The CDR3 sequence is 12 residues long. For the CDR3, the DNA is TGCAGCGTGAGGGGGATTAATGAAAAACTGTTTTTT. It is translated as CSVRGINEKLFF.

The chain recombines TRBV4-1 with TRBJ2-1; TRBD1 agrees at 9 bases. The germline V gene has CDR1 MGHRA and CDR2 YSYEKL. Trimming at V came to 2 bases and at J to 9 bases, leaving 5 bases not matched to a gene. The CDR3 is 14 amino acids. Written as DNA, the CDR3 is TGCGCCAGCAGCCAACCAACAGGGGGCGGTGAGCAGTTCTTC. Translation gives CASSQPTGGGEQFF.

CDR3 in DNA: TGTGCCAGCAGTGACAACTTCCAGGGGGGTGAGCAGTTCTTC. Protein product: CASSDNFQGGEQFF. The chain is built from TRBV2 and TRBJ2-1, with D possibly being TRBD1 (7 bases). The CDR3 loop spans 14 amino acids. With 3 bases removed from V and 9 bases from J, the gap between germline ends came to 15 bases. Germline V gene data show CDR1 as SNHLY and CDR2 as FYNNEI.

The CDR3 loop is CATQTGIGNEQFF. Here the CDR3 DNA reads TGTGCCACTCAAACGGGGATCGGTAATGAGCAGTTCTTC. The chain joins TRBV19 to TRBJ2-1; maybe TRBD2 (5 bases). Trimming shortened V by 10 bases and J by 7 bases, and 17 bases separated the two germline ends. The V gene's germline CDR1 is LNHDA and CDR2 SQIVND (reference sequence). This CDR3 has 13 amino acids.

The chain carries TRBV7-2 and TRBJ2-7; maybe TRBD1 (5 bases). The length of the CDR3 is 13 residues. Germline-derived CDR1 and CDR2 are SGHTA and FQGNSA. V lost 2 bases and J 3 bases, leaving 8 bases between the germline ends. CDR3 amino acids: CASSLMQGYEQYF. The CDR3 nucleotides read TGTGCCAGCAGCTTAATGCAGGGCTACGAGCAGTACTTC. Complete variable domain (other parts from reference TRBV7-2 and TRBJ2-7): GAGVSQSPSNKVTEKGKDVELRCDPISGHTALYWYRQSLGQGLEFLIYFQGNSAPDKSGLPSDRFSAERTGGSVSTLTIQRTQQEDSAVYLCASSLMQGYEQYFGPGTRLTVT.

CDR3 in amino acids: CASSPRTSPTNEKLFF. The CDR3 DNA sequence: TGTGCCAGCTCACCAAGAACGAGTCCTACCAATGAAAAACTGTTTTTT. The chain recombines TRBV18 with TRBJ1-4; D not certain. In germline, CDR1 is KGHSH, CDR2 LQKENI. The CDR3 length is 16 residues. Trimming cost V 2 bases and J 5 bases, with 15 bases left between them.

This clone showed up just a few times. This rearrangement joins TRBV30 to TRBJ1-4, with D perhaps matching TRBD1 (6 bases). The CDR3 runs to 12 residues. In germline, CDR1 is GTSNPN, CDR2 SVGIG (reference sequence). V lost 3 bases and J lost 8, with 10 bases in between. The CDR3 nucleotides read TGTGCCTGGAGGGGAGGGGGGGAAAAACTGTTTTTT. It specifies CAWRGGGEKLFF.

This chain links TRBV7-8 with TRBJ2-5, with D possibly matching TRBD2 (7 bases). V lost 1 base and J lost 1, with 10 bases in between. Germline-derived CDR1 and CDR2 are SGHVS and FQNEAQ. The CDR3 loop spans 15 amino acids. CDR3 coding DNA: TGTGCCAGCAGCTTAGTGGGGGGGGCCCAAGAGACCCAGTACTTC. This sequence encodes CASSLVGGAQETQYF.

The chain combines TRBV19 with TRBJ2-6; D may be TRBD1 (5 bases). V dropped 2 bases and J dropped 2 bases, with 7 bases sitting between them. From germline, CDR1 is LNHDA and CDR2 SQIVND (reference sequence). This CDR3 is 15 amino acids long. The CDR3 nucleotides read TGTGCCAGTAGTATACTGACAGCTGGGGCCAACGTCCTGACTTTC. It specifies CASSILTAGANVLTF.

This clone was counted between two and nine times. The V gene is TRBV5-5, the J gene TRBJ2-7, with a possible D match to TRBD1 (6 bases). Trimming pared 4 bases from V and 2 bases from J, leaving 10 bases between. CDR3 length: 13 residues. The germline V gene has CDR1 SGHKS and CDR2 YYEKEE (reference sequence). The CDR3, as DNA: TGTGCCAGCAGCGACGGGACACCCTACGAGCAGTACTTC. It translates to CASSDGTPYEQYF. The variable domain in full, with the rest retrieved from reference TRBV5-5 and TRBJ2-7, is DAGVTQSPTHLIKTRGQQVTLRCSPISGHKSVSWYQQVLGQGPQFIFQYYEKEERGRGNFPDRFSARQFPNYSSELNVNALLLGDSALYLCASSDGTPYEQYFGPGTRLTVT.

The chain recombines TRBV3-1 (or the pseudogene TRBV3-2) with TRBJ1-1; D call uncertain. V was clipped by 3 bases and J by 0 bases, with 5 bases between them. The CDR3 is made up of 13 amino acids. CDR1 and CDR2 from the germline V gene are LGHDT and YNNKEL (reference sequence). The CDR3 sequence: CASSQGLNTEAFF. The DNA for the CDR3 is TGTGCCAGCAGCCAGGGCCTGAACACTGAAGCTTTCTTT.

This rearrangement joins TRBV14 to TRBJ2-5; 7 bases are shared with TRBD1. The CDR3 loop spans 16 amino acids. The germline gives CDR1 SGHDN, CDR2 FVKESK. V shed 0 bases and J 0 bases; nucleotides not matched to a gene: 4. The CDR3 bases are TGTGCCAGCAGCCAAGAGACAGGGATTAACCAAGAGACCCAGTACTTC. It specifies CASSQETGINQETQYF.

J is TRBJ1-3 and V is TRBV25-1; no firm D call. Germline CDR1 and CDR2: MGHDK and SYGVNS. CDR3 length equals 12 residues. V was pared by 3 bases and J by 8 bases, with 8 bases between. CDR3 loop: CASSDPGDTIYF. The CDR3 coding sequence is TGTGCCAGCAGTGACCCCGGGGACACCATATATTTT.

This sequence joins TRBV18 and TRBJ2-5, with 10 bases that match TRBD1. V lost 4 bases, J lost 4 bases, and 0 bases stayed unmatched. The CDR3 has 13 residues. The germline V gene encodes CDR1 KGHSH and CDR2 LQKENI. The CDR3 DNA is TGTGCCAGCTCACGACAGGGGGCAGAGACCCAGTACTTC. Translating gives CASSRQGAETQYF.

The chain has TRBV7-9 and TRBJ1-2; D gene uncertain. Trimming took off 1 base at V and 4 bases at J, with 10 bases between the two ends. The CDR3 extends over 14 amino acids. From germline, CDR1 is SEHNR and CDR2 FQNEAQ (reference sequence). CDR3 protein: CASSLDSVGYGYTF. The DNA for the CDR3 is TGTGCCAGCAGCTTAGACAGCGTAGGCTATGGCTACACCTTC.

This rearrangement joins TRBV7-2 to TRBJ2-1; D is unresolved. Germline V CDR1 and CDR2: SGHTA, FQGNSA. V dropped 2 bases and J dropped 4 bases, with 15 bases sitting between them. The CDR3 has 16 amino acids. This CDR3 is CASSLIVSSGYNEQFF. CDR3 nucleotides: TGTGCCAGCAGCTTAATTGTGAGTTCCGGGTACAATGAGCAGTTCTTC.

This clone was detected a few times. The gene calls are TRBV24-1 and TRBJ1-2; D perhaps matches TRBD1 (5 bases). The germline V gene encodes CDR1 KGHDR and CDR2 SFDVKD. The CDR3 consists of 12 residues. V lost 9 bases, J lost 8 bases, and 15 bases lay in between. CDR3 sequence reads: CATRDSRDGYTF. CDR3 nucleotides: TGTGCCACCCGGGACTCCCGGGACGGCTACACCTTC.

This chain links TRBV6-5 with TRBJ1-5; 9 bases map to TRBD1. The CDR3 is made up of 14 amino acids. V lost 6 bases, J lost 5 bases, and 5 bases stayed unmatched. CDR1 MNHEY and CDR2 SVGAGI come from the germline V gene. CDR3 in DNA: TGTGCCAGCAGCTCCCGGGACAGGGATCAGCCCCAGCATTTT. Encoded protein: CASSSRDRDQPQHF.